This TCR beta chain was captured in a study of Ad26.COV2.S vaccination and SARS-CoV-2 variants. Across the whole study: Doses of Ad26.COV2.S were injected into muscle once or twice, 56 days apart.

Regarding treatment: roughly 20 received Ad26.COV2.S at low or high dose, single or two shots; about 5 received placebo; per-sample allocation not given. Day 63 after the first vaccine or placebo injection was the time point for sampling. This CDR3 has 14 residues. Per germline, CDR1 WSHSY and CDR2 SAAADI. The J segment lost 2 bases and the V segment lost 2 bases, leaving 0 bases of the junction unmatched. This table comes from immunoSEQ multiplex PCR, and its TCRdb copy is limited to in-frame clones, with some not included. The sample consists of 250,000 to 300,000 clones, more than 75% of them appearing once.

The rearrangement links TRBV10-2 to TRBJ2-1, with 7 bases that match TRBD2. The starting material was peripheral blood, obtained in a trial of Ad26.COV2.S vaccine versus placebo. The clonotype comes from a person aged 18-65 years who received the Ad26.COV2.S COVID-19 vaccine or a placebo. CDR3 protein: CASSETSAYNEQFF. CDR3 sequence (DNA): TGCGCCAGCAGTGAGACTAGCGCCTACAATGAGCAGTTCTTC.